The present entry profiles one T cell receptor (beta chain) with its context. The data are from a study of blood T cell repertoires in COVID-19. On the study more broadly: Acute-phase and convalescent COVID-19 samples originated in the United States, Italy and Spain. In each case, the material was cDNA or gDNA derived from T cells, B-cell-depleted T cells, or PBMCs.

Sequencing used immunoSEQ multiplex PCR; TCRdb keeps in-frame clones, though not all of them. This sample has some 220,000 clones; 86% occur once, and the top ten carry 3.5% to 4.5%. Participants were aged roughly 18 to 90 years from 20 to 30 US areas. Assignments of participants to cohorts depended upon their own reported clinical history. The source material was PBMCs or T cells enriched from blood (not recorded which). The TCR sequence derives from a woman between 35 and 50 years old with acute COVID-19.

CDR3 protein: CASSPGTALAGQPQHF. The CDR3 coding sequence is TGTGCCAGCAGTCCCGGGACAGCCCTAGCGGGACAGCCCCAGCATTTT. This chain links TRBV27 with TRBJ1-5; TRBD1 agrees at 7 bases. This CDR3 has 16 residues. CDR1 is MNHEY, CDR2 SMNVEV, per germline (reference sequence). V was pared by 5 bases and J by 7 bases, with 14 bases of the junction left unmatched.